This TCR beta chain was captured by sequencing in a study of cytomegalovirus exposure and HLA in healthy donors. Concerning this clone itself: Antigen: not known.

In germline, CDR1 is SGHRS, CDR2 YFSETQ. The V end lost 4 bases, the J end lost 3 bases, and 5 bases lay between the germline ends. The length of the CDR3 is 11 residues. Amplification used 60 Vbeta primers and 13 Jbeta primers. Some clones are missing from TCRdb's copy, which holds only in-frame ones; the method was immunoSEQ multiplex PCR. Here the sample spans fewer than 200,000 clones, roughly 76% being singletons. Study outcomes and limitations: Confirmation in vitro established that three CMV-associated chains were specific for CMV antigens.

The sample was PBMCs. The receptor was derived from a woman under 30 in good health and CMV-seropositive. The rearrangement links TRBV5-1 to TRBJ2-7; D ambiguous. As DNA, the CDR3 is TGCGCCAGCAGCAAGCACTACGAGCAGTACTTC. Protein sequence: CASSKHYEQYF.